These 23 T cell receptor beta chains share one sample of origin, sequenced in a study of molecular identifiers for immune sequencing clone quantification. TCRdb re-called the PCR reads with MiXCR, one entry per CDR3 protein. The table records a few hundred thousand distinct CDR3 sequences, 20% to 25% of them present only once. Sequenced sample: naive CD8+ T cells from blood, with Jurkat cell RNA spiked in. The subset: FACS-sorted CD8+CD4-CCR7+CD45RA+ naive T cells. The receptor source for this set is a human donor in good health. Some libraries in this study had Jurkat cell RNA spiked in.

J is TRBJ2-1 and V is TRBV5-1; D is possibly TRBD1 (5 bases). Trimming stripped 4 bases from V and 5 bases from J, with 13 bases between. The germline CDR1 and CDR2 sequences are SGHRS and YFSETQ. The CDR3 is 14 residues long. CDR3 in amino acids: CASSPGWGDNEQFF. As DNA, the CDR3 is TGCGCCAGCAGCCCCGGCTGGGGCGACAATGAGCAGTTCTTC. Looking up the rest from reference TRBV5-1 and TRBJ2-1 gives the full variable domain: KAGVTQTPRYLIKTRGQQVTLSCSPISGHRSVSWYQQTPGQGLQFLFEYFSETQRNKGNFPGRFSGRQFSNSRSEMNVSTLELGDSALYLCASSPGWGDNEQFFGPGTRLTVL.

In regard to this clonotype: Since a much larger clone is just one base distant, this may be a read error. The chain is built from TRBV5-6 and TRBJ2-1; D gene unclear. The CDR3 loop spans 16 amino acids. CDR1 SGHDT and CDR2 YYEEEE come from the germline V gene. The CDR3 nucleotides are TGTGCCAGCGCCCGAGAAGGCGGCCCGCCCTACGATGAGCAGTTCTTC. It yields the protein CASAREGGPPYDEQFF.

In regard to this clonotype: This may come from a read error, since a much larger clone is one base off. The CDR3 loop reads CACSLLWSPNTEAFF. Here the CDR3 DNA reads TGTGCCTGCAGTCTATTATGGTCCCCAAACACTGAAGCTTTCTTT. The chain links TRBV27 to TRBJ1-1; D unresolved. Germline-derived CDR1 and CDR2 are MNHEY and SMNVEV (reference sequence). This CDR3 is 15 amino acids long.

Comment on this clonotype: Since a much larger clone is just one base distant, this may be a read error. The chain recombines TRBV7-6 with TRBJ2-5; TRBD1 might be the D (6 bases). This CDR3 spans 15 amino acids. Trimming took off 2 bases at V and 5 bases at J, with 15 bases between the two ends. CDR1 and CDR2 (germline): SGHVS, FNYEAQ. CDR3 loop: CASSLMSGQSETQYF. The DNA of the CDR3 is TGTGCCAGCAGCTTAATGAGCGGACAGAGTGAGACCCAGTACTTC.

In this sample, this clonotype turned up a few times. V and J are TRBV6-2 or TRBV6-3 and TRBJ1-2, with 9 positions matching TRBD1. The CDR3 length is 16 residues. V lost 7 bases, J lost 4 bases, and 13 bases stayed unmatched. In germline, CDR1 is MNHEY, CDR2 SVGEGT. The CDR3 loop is CASTTKIRDRAYGYTF. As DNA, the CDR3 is TGTGCCAGCACCACTAAAATCCGGGACAGGGCCTATGGCTACACCTTC.

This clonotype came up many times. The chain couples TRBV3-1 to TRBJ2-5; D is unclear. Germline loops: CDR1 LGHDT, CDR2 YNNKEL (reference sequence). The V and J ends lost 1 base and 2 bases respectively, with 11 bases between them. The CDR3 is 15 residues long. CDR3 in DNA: TGTGCCAGCAGCCAAGGAGTTCTCCCGCAAGAGACCCAGTACTTC. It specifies CASSQGVLPQETQYF.

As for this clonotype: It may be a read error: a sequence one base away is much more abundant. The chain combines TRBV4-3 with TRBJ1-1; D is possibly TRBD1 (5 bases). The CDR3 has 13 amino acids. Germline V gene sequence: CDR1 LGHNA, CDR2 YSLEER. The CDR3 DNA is TGCGCCAGCAGCCAAGATCTGACTGGGGGAGCTCTCTTT. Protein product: CASSQDLTGGALF.

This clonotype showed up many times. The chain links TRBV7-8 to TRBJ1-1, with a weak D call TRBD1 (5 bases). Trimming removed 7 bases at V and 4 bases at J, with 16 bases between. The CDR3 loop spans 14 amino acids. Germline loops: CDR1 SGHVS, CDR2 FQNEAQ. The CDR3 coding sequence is TGTGCCAGCACCCCCATGGGGGGTGGCACTGAAGCTTTCTTT. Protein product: CASTPMGGGTEAFF.

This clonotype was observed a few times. CDR3 protein: CASSQGTSGHQETQYF. DNA of the CDR3: TGCGCCAGCAGCCAAGGGACTAGCGGGCACCAAGAGACCCAGTACTTC. The chain recombines TRBV4-3 with TRBJ2-5; 11 nucleotides align to TRBD2. The V segment lost 1 base and the J segment 0 bases; nucleotides outside the gene matches: 1. This CDR3 is built from 16 residues. In germline, CDR1 is LGHNA, CDR2 YSLEER.

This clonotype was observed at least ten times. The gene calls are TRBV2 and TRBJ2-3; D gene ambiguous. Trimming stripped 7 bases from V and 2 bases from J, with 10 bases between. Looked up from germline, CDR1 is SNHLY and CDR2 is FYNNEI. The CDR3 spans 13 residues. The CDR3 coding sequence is TGTGCCAGCACAGGCTTATCCACAGATACGCAGTATTTT. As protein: CASTGLSTDTQYF.

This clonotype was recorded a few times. CDR3 sequence: CASRGTGPETQYF. CDR3 in DNA: TGTGCCAGCAGGGGGACCGGCCCGGAGACCCAGTACTTC. The chain carries TRBV7-2 and TRBJ2-5; either TRBD1 or TRBD2 may fit D (5 bases each). The CDR3 totals 13 residues. V lost 6 bases, J lost 5 bases, and 13 bases lay in between. In germline, CDR1 is SGHTA, CDR2 FQGNSA.

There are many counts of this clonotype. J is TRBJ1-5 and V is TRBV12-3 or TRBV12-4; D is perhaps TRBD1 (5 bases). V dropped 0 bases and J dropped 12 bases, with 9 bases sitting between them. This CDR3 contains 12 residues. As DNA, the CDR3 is TGTGCCAGCAGTTTAGCTGGAGGGGACCAGCATTTT. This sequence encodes CASSLAGGDQHF.

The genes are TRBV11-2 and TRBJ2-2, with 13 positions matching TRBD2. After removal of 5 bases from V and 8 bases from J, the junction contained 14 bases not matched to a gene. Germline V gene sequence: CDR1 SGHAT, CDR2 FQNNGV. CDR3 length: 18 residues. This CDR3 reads CASSTSKTSGGPRGELFF. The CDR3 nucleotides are TGTGCCAGCAGCACCAGCAAGACTAGCGGGGGGCCCAGGGGGGAGCTGTTTTTT.

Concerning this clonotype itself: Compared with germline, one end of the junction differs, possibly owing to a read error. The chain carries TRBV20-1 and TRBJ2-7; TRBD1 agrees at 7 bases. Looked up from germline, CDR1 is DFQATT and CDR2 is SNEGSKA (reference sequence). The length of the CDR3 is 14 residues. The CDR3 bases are TGCAGTGCTCCTCACTGGGGGACAGCCTACGAGCGGTACTTC. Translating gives CSAPHWGTAYERYF.

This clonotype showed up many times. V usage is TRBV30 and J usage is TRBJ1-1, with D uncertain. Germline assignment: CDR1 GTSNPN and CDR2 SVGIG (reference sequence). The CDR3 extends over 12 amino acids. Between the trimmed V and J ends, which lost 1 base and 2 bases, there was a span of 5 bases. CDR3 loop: CAWSATNTEAFF. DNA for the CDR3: TGTGCCTGGAGTGCCACCAACACTGAAGCTTTCTTT.

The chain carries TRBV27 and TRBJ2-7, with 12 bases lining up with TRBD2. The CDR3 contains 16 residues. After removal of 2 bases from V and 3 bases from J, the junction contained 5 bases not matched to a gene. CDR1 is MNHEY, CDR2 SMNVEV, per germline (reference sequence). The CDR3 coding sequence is TGTGCCAGCAGTTTAAGGGGGACTAGCGGGCTCTACGAGCAGTACTTC. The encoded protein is CASSLRGTSGLYEQYF.

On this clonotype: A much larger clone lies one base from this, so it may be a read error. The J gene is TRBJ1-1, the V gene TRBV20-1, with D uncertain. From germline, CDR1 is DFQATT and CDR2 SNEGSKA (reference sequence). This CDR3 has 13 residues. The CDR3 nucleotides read TGCAGTGCTAGAAAAGCGGACGTCGCTGAAGCTTCCTTT. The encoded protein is CSARKADVAEASF.

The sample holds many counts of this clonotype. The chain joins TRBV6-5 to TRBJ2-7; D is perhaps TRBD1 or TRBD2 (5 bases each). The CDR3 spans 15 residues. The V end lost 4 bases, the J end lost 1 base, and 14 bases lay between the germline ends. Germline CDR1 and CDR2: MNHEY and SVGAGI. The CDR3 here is CASSSVGAASYEQYF. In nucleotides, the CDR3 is TGTGCCAGCAGTTCTGTCGGGGCCGCTTCCTACGAGCAGTACTTC.

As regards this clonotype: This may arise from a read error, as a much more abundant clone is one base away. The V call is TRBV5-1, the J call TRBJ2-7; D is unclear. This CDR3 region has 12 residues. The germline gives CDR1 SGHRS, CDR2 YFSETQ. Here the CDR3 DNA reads TGCACCAGCAGCTCCGCCCTTTACGAGCAGTACTTC. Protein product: CTSSSALYEQYF.

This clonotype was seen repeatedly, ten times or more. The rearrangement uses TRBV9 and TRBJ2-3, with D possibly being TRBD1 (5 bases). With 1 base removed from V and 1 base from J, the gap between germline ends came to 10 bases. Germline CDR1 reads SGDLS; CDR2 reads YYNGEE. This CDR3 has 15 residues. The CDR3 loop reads CASSVKGDGTDTQYF. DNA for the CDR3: TGTGCCAGCAGCGTAAAAGGGGATGGCACAGATACGCAGTATTTT.

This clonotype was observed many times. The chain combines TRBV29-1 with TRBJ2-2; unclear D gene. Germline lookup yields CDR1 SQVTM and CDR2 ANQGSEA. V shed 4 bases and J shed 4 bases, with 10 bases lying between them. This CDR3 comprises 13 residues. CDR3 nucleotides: TGCAGCGTTGTTGGTCTAAGCACCGGGGAGCTGTTTTTT. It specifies CSVVGLSTGELFF.

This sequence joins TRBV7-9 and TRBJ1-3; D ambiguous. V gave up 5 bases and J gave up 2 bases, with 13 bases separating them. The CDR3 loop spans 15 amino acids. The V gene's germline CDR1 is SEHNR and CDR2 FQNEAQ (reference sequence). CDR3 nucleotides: TGTGCCAGCAGCGCCAGCGACGGAACTGGAAACACCATATATTTT. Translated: CASSASDGTGNTIYF. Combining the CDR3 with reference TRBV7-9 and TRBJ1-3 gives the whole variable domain DTGVSQNPRHKITKRGQNVTFRCDPISEHNRLYWYRQTLGQGPEFLTYFQNEAQLEKSRLLSDRFSAERPKGSFSTLEIQRTEQGDSAMYLCASSASDGTGNTIYFGEGSWLTVV.

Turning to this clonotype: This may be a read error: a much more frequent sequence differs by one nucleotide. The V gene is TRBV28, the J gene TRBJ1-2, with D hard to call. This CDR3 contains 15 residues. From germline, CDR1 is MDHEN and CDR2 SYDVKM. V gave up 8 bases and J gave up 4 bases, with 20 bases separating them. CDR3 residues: CASAGSPTASYGYTF. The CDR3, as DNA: TGTGCCAGCGCCGGCTCGCCAACAGCTAGCTATGGCTACACCTTC.